This TCR beta chain was found in a study of early stage breast cancer tumors. This CDR3 has 16 amino acids. Germline V CDR1 and CDR2: MGHRA, YSYEKL. Trimming left V 0 bases short and J 1 base short, with 13 bases between. Profiling relied on immunoSEQ multiplex PCR, and the TCRdb table lists in-frame clones only, not all of them. The sample lists around 60,000 clones, about three quarters occurring once. A remark on this clone: Antigen specificity is unknown.

Study findings and constraints: Bulk DNA sequencing of unsorted cells missed chain pairing and markers. Tumors had about 2.5-fold higher T cell density and higher clonality than adjacent normal breast tissue.

J is TRBJ2-7 and V is TRBV4-1, with D perhaps TRBD1 (6 bases). The sequenced sample consisted of blood. This TCR was recovered from a young adult with breast cancer. The CDR3 sequence: CASSQESADRSYEQYF. CDR3 DNA: TGCGCCAGCAGCCAAGAAAGTGCCGACAGGTCCTACGAGCAGTACTTC.